This T cell receptor (beta chain) was obtained from a study of Ad26.COV2.S vaccination and SARS-CoV-2 variants. In the study overall: Once, or twice with 56 days between doses, Ad26.COV2.S was given intramuscularly.

Points on this clone: What it binds is not known.

The data were produced by immunoSEQ multiplex PCR, yet TCRdb's version contains in-frame clones alone and is incomplete. The repertoire consists of around 450,000 clones, with 75% to 90% occurring once and the leading ten covering 2.5% to 3%. The CDR3 is 14 amino acids. Germline lookup yields CDR1 LNHNV and CDR2 YYDKDF (reference sequence). V was trimmed by 1 base and J by 8 bases, leaving 11 bases between them. Sample treatment: roughly 19 received Ad26.COV2.S at low or high dose, single or two shots; several received placebo; per-sample allocation not given. Sampling took place 63 days after the first vaccine or placebo injection. An Ad26 vector carrying the Wuhan-strain SARS-CoV-2 spike served as the vaccine. General observations from the study: The TCR breadth and depth analyses may have produced an underestimate of total T cell responses. Higher spike-specific TCR breadth was found in vaccine recipients than in placebo recipients.

The chain joins TRBV15 to TRBJ1-4; perhaps TRBD1 as D (5 bases). The sequence was obtained from a person aged 18-65 years who received the Ad26.COV2.S COVID-19 vaccine or a placebo. Material: peripheral blood, obtained in a trial of Ad26.COV2.S vaccine versus placebo. CDR3 in amino acids: CATSRVGGVEKLFF. The CDR3 coding sequence is TGTGCCACCAGCAGAGTGGGGGGGGTGGAAAAACTGTTTTTT.